These 30 T cell receptor beta chains were all obtained from the same sample, sequenced in a study of beta chain features in type 1 diabetes. Every bit of the isolated RNA underwent reverse transcription, so sequencing read expressed TCRB transcripts. Libraries were prepared by immunoSEQ multiplex PCR; TCRdb keeps only in-frame clonotypes and omits some of them. The top ten clones hold more than 0.4% of a sample with 300,000 to 350,000 clones, less than 10% of them seen once. Sequencing was done on a sample of central memory CD4+ T cells from blood. The origin of the receptors is a woman younger than 30 in good health.

The gene calls are TRBV5-1 and TRBJ2-4, with D unresolved. V lost 0 bases, J lost 8 bases, and 9 bases lay in between. This CDR3 is 13 amino acids long. Germline V CDR1 and CDR2: SGHRS, YFSETQ. CDR3 sequence: CASSLDGLDIQYF. CDR3 DNA: TGCGCCAGCAGCTTGGATGGGTTAGACATTCAGTACTTC. Variable domain in full (rest from reference TRBV5-1 and TRBJ2-4): KAGVTQTPRYLIKTRGQQVTLSCSPISGHRSVSWYQQTPGQGLQFLFEYFSETQRNKGNFPGRFSGRQFSNSRSEMNVSTLELGDSALYLCASSLDGLDIQYFGAGTRLSVL.

This clone appeared many times. The chain joins TRBV9 to TRBJ2-7, with unresolved D. Trimming pared 0 bases from V and 5 bases from J, leaving 9 bases between. CDR3 size: 13 residues. Germline V gene sequence: CDR1 SGDLS, CDR2 YYNGEE. CDR3 DNA: TGTGCCAGCAGCGTAGCTACTTGGGACGAGCAGTACTTC. Residues: CASSVATWDEQYF.

This rearrangement joins TRBV7-9 to TRBJ2-3; 9 nucleotides match TRBD2. CDR1 and CDR2 from the germline V gene are SEHNR and FQNEAQ (reference sequence). The length of the CDR3 is 16 residues. The V and J ends lost 6 bases and 2 bases, in that order; junction bases with no gene match: 9. Written as DNA, the CDR3 is TGTGCCAGCAGTTATACTAGCGGGTCATCCACAGATACGCAGTATTTT. Translating gives CASSYTSGSSTDTQYF.

This rearrangement joins TRBV6-5 to TRBJ2-5; TRBD1 aligns across 9 bases. The germline V gene encodes CDR1 MNHEY and CDR2 SVGAGI. This CDR3 spans 14 amino acids. J lost 2 bases, V lost 5 bases, and 3 bases had no gene match. Here the CDR3 reads CASSRTGEQETQYF. CDR3 nucleotide sequence: TGTGCCAGCAGTCGGACAGGGGAGCAAGAGACCCAGTACTTC.

V is TRBV2 and J is TRBJ2-3, with 8 nucleotides matching TRBD1. V gave up 5 bases and J gave up 1 base; unmatched junction bases: 11. The CDR3 runs to 17 residues. The germline V gene has CDR1 SNHLY and CDR2 FYNNEI. The CDR3 DNA reads as TGTGCCAGCAGTAGAGAGACCCAGGGGGCTGGCACAGATACGCAGTATTTT. Amino acid sequence: CASSRETQGAGTDTQYF.

The table lists this clone with a few counts. This sequence joins TRBV21-1 and TRBJ2-1; the DNA was not compared with TRBD1, the D call given in the table. TRBV21-1 is assigned pseudogene status. There are 14 residues in the CDR3. The CDR3 protein is CASSRGRGLNEQFF. Here the CDR3 DNA reads TGTGCCAGCAGCAGGGGCAGGGGTCTGAACGAGCAGTTCTTC.

This clone was picked up many times. This chain joins TRBV2 and TRBJ1-2; D remains unclear. The CDR3 is made up of 12 amino acids. Germline V gene lookup returns CDR1 SNHLY and CDR2 FYNNEI. V was shortened by 3 bases and J by 8 bases, with 10 bases between the two germline ends. CDR3 coding DNA: TGTGCCAGCAGTGATATGGGGAGCGGCTACACCTTC. This encodes CASSDMGSGYTF.

This chain links TRBV10-3 with TRBJ1-4, with a weak D call TRBD1 (5 bases). Germline CDR1 is ENHRY and CDR2 is SYGVKD. The CDR3 spans 14 residues. Trimming left V 2 bases short and J 7 bases short, with 11 bases between. The DNA for the CDR3 is TGTGCCATCAGTGAGGACAGTGGTGGTGAAAAACTGTTTTTT. Its protein product is CAISEDSGGEKLFF.

Only a few counts were recorded for this clone. V gene TRBV7-9 combines with J gene TRBJ2-7; D is uncertain. Trimming left V 5 bases short and J 6 bases short, with 11 bases between. The CDR3 is made up of 12 amino acids. CDR1 and CDR2 (germline): SEHNR, FQNEAQ (reference sequence). CDR3 sequence: CASSRDNREQYF. CDR3 coding DNA: TGTGCCAGCAGCCGAGATAACCGCGAGCAGTACTTC.

This clone was seen once. The chain couples TRBV28 to TRBJ2-1; 9 positions agree with TRBD2. The V gene's germline CDR1 is MDHEN and CDR2 SYDVKM. V lost 4 bases, J lost 2 bases, and 15 bases stayed unmatched. This CDR3 comprises 19 residues. CDR3 sequence reads: CASSYRGGRAERTYNEQFF. The DNA of the CDR3 is TGTGCCAGCAGTTATCGAGGCGGGAGGGCCGAGAGGACCTACAATGAGCAGTTCTTC.

The CDR3 DNA reads as TGCGCCAGCAGTGGTAGCCCAGGGACACGGATGGCTAACACCTTC. This encodes CASSGSPGTRMANTF. The chain links TRBV5-1 to TRBJ1-2; D perhaps matches TRBD1 (6 bases). CDR3 length equals 15 residues. V gave up 5 bases and J gave up 12 bases, with 26 bases separating them. The germline CDR1 and CDR2 sequences are SGHRS and YFSETQ. Together with reference TRBV5-1 and TRBJ1-2, the CDR3 gives the full variable domain: KAGVTQTPRYLIKTRGQQVTLSCSPISGHRSVSWYQQTPGQGLQFLFEYFSETQRNKGNFPGRFSGRQFSNSRSEMNVSTLELGDSALYLCASSGSPGTRMANTFGSGTRLTVV.

A few counts support this clone. The same CDR3 arises from other DNA sequences in this sample as well. The V gene is TRBV5-5, the J gene TRBJ2-1; no firm D call. CDR1 is SGHKS and CDR2 is YYEKEE in the germline V gene (reference sequence). The CDR3 sequence is 13 residues long. With 0 bases removed from V and 7 bases from J, the gap between germline ends came to 8 bases. The CDR3 DNA sequence: TGTGCCAGCAGCTTGGGACCCCTAAATGAGCAGTTCTTC. Amino acids: CASSLGPLNEQFF.

V is TRBV5-1 and J is TRBJ2-7; TRBD1 is a possible D gene (5 bases). Trimming took 5 bases from V and 0 from J, leaving 12 bases between them. CDR1 is SGHRS, CDR2 YFSETQ, per germline. CDR3 length: 14 residues. CDR3 residues: CASSVGPSSYEQYF. In DNA form, the CDR3 reads TGCGCCAGCAGTGTGGGGCCAAGCTCCTACGAGCAGTACTTC.

This rearrangement joins TRBV6-1 to TRBJ1-3, with 8 bases identical to TRBD1. The CDR3 consists of 13 residues. Trimming cost V 5 bases and J 7 bases; bases outside gene matches: 4. Germline CDR1 is MNHNS and CDR2 is SASEGT. CDR3 in DNA: TGTGCCAGCAGTCCGGGACAGGACAACACCATATATTTT. Amino acids: CASSPGQDNTIYF.

With respect to this clone: At one end the junction does not follow the germline gene, possibly because of a read error. The rearrangement joins TRBV4-1 to TRBJ2-1, with TRBD2 identical over 11 bases. Germline loops: CDR1 MGHRA, CDR2 YSYEKL. This CDR3 has 17 amino acids. The CDR3 DNA is TGCGCCAGCAGACAAGGCGGTAGCGGGAGGGCCTACAATGAGCAGTTCTTC. The encoded protein is CASRQGGSGRAYNEQFF.

A few counts support this clone. The chain links TRBV28 to TRBJ2-7; 10 nucleotides match TRBD2. CDR1 MDHEN and CDR2 SYDVKM come from the germline V gene. This CDR3 has 20 amino acids. With V trimmed by 6 bases and J by 0 bases, 20 bases remained unmatched. The CDR3 sequence is CASSLPGWIAGGKGSYEQYF. For the CDR3, the DNA is TGTGCCAGCAGCCTACCGGGGTGGATAGCGGGAGGAAAGGGCTCCTACGAGCAGTACTTC.

This rearrangement joins TRBV6-6 to TRBJ1-1; 9 bases line up with TRBD1. Trimming took 6 bases from V and 0 from J; bases not matched to a gene: 8. CDR3 size: 16 residues. Germline-derived CDR1 and CDR2 are MNHNY and SVGAGI (reference sequence). The CDR3 coding sequence is TGTGCCAGCAGACTACCGGGACAGGGCATGAACACTGAAGCTTTCTTT. Its protein is CASRLPGQGMNTEAFF.

This clone was detected a few times. The V call is TRBV18, the J call TRBJ1-4; D may be TRBD1 (5 bases). The V and J ends lost 0 bases and 5 bases respectively, with 10 bases between them. CDR3 length: 15 amino acids. The germline V gene encodes CDR1 KGHSH and CDR2 LQKENI. In DNA, the CDR3 is TGTGCCAGCTCACCACCCGGGGGGGAGAATGAAAAACTGTTTTTT. Translated: CASSPPGGENEKLFF.

The chain has TRBV4-1 and TRBJ2-6, with D perhaps being TRBD1 or TRBD2 (5 bases each). V was shortened by 1 base and J by 2 bases, with 15 bases between the two germline ends. The CDR3 runs to 18 residues. CDR1 is MGHRA and CDR2 is YSYEKL in the germline V gene. CDR3 sequence: CASSQAPGRAAGANVLTF. The CDR3 nucleotides are TGCGCCAGCAGCCAAGCGCCGGGACGGGCCGCTGGGGCCAACGTCCTGACTTTC.

The chain joins TRBV28 to TRBJ1-2; 9 bases fit TRBD1. The CDR3 extends over 13 amino acids. Germline V gene sequence: CDR1 MDHEN, CDR2 SYDVKM. The V segment lost 6 bases and the J segment 7 bases; nucleotides outside the gene matches: 6. CDR3 in DNA: TGTGCCAGCAGAATAGGACAGGGGATTGGCTACACCTTC. This translates into CASRIGQGIGYTF.

This clone was seen many times. J is TRBJ2-1 and V is TRBV15; 7 bases fit TRBD2. Germline CDR1 LNHNV, CDR2 YYDKDF (reference sequence). V gave up 1 base and J gave up 15 bases; unmatched junction bases: 12. The CDR3 runs 14 residues. This chain's CDR3 is CATSRAPLAGVTFF. In nucleotides, the CDR3 is TGTGCCACCAGCAGAGCTCCTCTGGCGGGAGTAACGTTCTTC.

Worth noting for this clone: The junction departs from germline at one end; a sequencing error may be responsible. The chain uses TRBV18 and TRBJ1-5, with D hard to call. CDR1 and CDR2 (germline): KGHSH, LQKENI. The CDR3 runs to 14 residues. CDR3 sequence: CASAPPGGDQPQHF. CDR3 in DNA: TGTGCCAGCGCACCTCCAGGTGGGGATCAGCCCCAGCATTTT.

Only a few counts were recorded for this clone. The CDR3 sequence: CASSQGRSLFF. In DNA, the CDR3 is TGCGCCAGCAGCCAAGGTCGGAGCTTGTTCTTC. V is TRBV4-1 and J is TRBJ2-1, with no clear D. The CDR3 runs 11 residues. V dropped 1 base and J dropped 15 bases, with 10 bases sitting between them. Germline V gene sequence: CDR1 MGHRA, CDR2 YSYEKL.

This clone showed up just a few times. The chain couples TRBV7-9 to TRBJ2-2; possibly TRBD1 for D (5 bases). Trimming shortened V by 1 base and J by 0 bases, and 9 bases separated the two germline ends. Germline-derived CDR1 and CDR2 are SEHNR and FQNEAQ (reference sequence). This CDR3 contains 16 residues. The CDR3 loop reads CASSLGRVTNTGELFF. The CDR3 nucleotides read TGTGCCAGCAGCTTAGGCAGGGTCACGAACACCGGGGAGCTGTTTTTT.

This clone showed up just a few times. V and J are TRBV15 and TRBJ2-1; tentative D call: TRBD2 (5 bases). This CDR3 has 18 residues. Looked up from germline, CDR1 is LNHNV and CDR2 is YYDKDF (reference sequence). Trimming removed 4 bases from V and 0 bases from J, with 19 bases in between. CDR3 DNA sequence: TGTGCCACCAGCATACGCTACGATACTAGGAGCTCCTACAATGAGCAGTTCTTC. Translated, it gives CATSIRYDTRSSYNEQFF.

This clone was counted only a few times. This chain links TRBV25-1 with TRBJ2-1; D may be TRBD2 (5 bases). There are 15 residues in the CDR3. V was clipped by 3 bases and J by 3 bases, with 12 bases between them. Germline V gene data show CDR1 as MGHDK and CDR2 as SYGVNS. The CDR3 coding sequence is TGTGCCAGCAGTGATGAGGGCGGGTTCTACAATGAGCAGTTCTTC. It encodes CASSDEGGFYNEQFF.

This clone showed up just a few times. The V and J genes are TRBV7-2 and TRBJ2-7; a weak D match, TRBD1 (6 bases). Germline CDR1 reads SGHTA; CDR2 reads FQGNSA. V lost 1 base and J lost 4, with 11 bases in between. The CDR3 is 14 amino acids. CDR3 nucleotide sequence: TGTGCCAGCAGCTTAGGTGGGACATTATACGAGCAGTACTTC. It yields the protein CASSLGGTLYEQYF.

This clone has more than one count but fewer than ten. The chain employs TRBV28 and TRBJ1-4; no firm D call. Germline loops: CDR1 MDHEN, CDR2 SYDVKM. V lost 3 bases to trimming and J lost 8 bases, with 13 bases between them. The CDR3 spans 14 residues. The CDR3 DNA reads as TGTGCCAGCAGTTTCGAGGCAGGAGGGGAAAAACTGTTTTTT. It is translated as CASSFEAGGEKLFF.

The V gene is TRBV5-1, the J gene TRBJ1-1, with 7 bases that match TRBD1. Trimming removed 8 bases from V and 3 bases from J; junction bases left unmatched: 4. There are 12 residues in the CDR3. Germline V gene sequence: CDR1 SGHRS, CDR2 YFSETQ. Here the CDR3 DNA reads TGCGCCAGTCGACAGGGAGACACTGAAGCTTTCTTT. Encoded protein: CASRQGDTEAFF. Drawing the rest from reference TRBV5-1 and TRBJ1-1, the complete variable domain is KAGVTQTPRYLIKTRGQQVTLSCSPISGHRSVSWYQQTPGQGLQFLFEYFSETQRNKGNFPGRFSGRQFSNSRSEMNVSTLELGDSALYLCASRQGDTEAFFGQGTRLTVV.

This rearrangement joins TRBV5-4 to TRBJ2-1; D unresolved. V was cut by 4 bases and J by 0 bases, with 11 bases left in between. CDR3 size: 15 residues. Germline assignment: CDR1 SGHNT and CDR2 YYREEE (reference sequence). The CDR3 DNA is TGTGCCAGCAGCATTCCTACGGGCTCCTACAATGAGCAGTTCTTC. This gives the protein CASSIPTGSYNEQFF.